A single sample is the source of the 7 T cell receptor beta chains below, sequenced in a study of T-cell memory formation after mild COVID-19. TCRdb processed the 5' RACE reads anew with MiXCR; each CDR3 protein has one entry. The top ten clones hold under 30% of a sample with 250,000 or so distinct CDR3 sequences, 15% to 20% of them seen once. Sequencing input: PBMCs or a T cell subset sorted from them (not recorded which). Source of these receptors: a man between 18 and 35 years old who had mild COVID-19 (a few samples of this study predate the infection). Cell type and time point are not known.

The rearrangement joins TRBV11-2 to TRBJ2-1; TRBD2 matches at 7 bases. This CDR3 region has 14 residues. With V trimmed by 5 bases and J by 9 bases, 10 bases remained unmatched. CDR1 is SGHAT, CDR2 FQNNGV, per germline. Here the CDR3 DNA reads TGTGCCAGCAGCGAGCGGGACCCGAGCGGTGAGCAGTTCTTC. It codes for CASSERDPSGEQFF.

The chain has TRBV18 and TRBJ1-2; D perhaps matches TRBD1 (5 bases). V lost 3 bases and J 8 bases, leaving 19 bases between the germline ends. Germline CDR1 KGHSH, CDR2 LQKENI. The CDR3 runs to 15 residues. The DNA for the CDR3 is TGTGCCAGCTCACCTTCCGGTGGGACCCAAAGGGGCTACACCTTC. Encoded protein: CASSPSGGTQRGYTF. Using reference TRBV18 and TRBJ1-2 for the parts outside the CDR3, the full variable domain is NAGVMQNPRHLVRRRGQEARLRCSPMKGHSHVYWYRQLPEEGLKFMVYLQKENIIDESGMPKERFSAEFPKEGPSILRIQQVVRGDSAAYFCASSPSGGTQRGYTFGSGTRLTVV.

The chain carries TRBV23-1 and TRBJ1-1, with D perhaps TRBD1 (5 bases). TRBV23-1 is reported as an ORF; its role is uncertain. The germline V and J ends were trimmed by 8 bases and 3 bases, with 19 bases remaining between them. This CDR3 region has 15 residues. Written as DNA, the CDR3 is TGCGCCAGCTGCACACAGGCGACGCCTTACACTGAAGCTTTCTTT. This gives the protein CASCTQATPYTEAFF.

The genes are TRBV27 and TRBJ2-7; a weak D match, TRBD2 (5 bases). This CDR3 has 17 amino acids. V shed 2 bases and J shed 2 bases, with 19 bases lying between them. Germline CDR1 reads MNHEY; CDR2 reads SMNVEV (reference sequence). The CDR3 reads CASSLRRLRTPTYEQYF. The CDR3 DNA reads TGTGCCAGCAGTTTAAGGAGGTTGAGGACGCCCACCTACGAGCAGTACTTC.

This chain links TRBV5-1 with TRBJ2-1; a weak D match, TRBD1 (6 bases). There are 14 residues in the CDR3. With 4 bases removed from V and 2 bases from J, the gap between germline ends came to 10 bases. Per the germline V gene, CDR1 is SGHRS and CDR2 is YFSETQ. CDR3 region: CASSTTGTYNEQFF. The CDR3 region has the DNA TGCGCCAGCAGCACGACAGGAACCTACAATGAGCAGTTCTTC.

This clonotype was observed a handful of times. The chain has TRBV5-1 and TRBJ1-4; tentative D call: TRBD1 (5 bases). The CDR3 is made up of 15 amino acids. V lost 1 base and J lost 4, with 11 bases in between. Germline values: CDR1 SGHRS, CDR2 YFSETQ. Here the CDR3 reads CASSLTGTVNEKLFF. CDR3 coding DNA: TGCGCCAGCAGCTTGACCGGGACGGTTAATGAAAAACTGTTTTTT. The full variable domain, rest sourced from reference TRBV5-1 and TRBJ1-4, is KAGVTQTPRYLIKTRGQQVTLSCSPISGHRSVSWYQQTPGQGLQFLFEYFSETQRNKGNFPGRFSGRQFSNSRSEMNVSTLELGDSALYLCASSLTGTVNEKLFFGSGTQLSVL.

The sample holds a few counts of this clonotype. CDR3 protein: CASSLGESRNSPLHF. CDR3 nucleotides: TGTGCCAGCAGCCTAGGGGAGTCGAGGAATTCACCCCTCCACTTT. The chain recombines TRBV12-3 or TRBV12-4 with TRBJ1-6; D perhaps matches TRBD1 (5 bases). The CDR3 is 15 residues long. Trimming stripped 6 bases from V and 7 bases from J, with 16 bases between.